This record concerns one T cell receptor (beta chain) sequence. Repertoires were generated with immunoSEQ multiplex PCR, while TCRdb's copy carries only in-frame clones and drops some. The sample yields 26,000 or so clones, roughly 90% seen once. This CDR3 has 15 residues. In germline, CDR1 is SGHVS, CDR2 FNYEAQ. V lost 6 bases to trimming and J lost 8 bases, with 22 bases between them. The record originates from a study of OX40 agonist ivuxolimab in advanced cancers. Study as a whole: Dose-escalation cases comprised hepatocellular carcinoma, melanoma, renal cell or head and neck cancer.

The specimen comprised CD4+ or CD8+ T cells sorted from blood, sampled in a trial of the OX40 agonist ivuxolimab. The source of this sequence is an adult with an advanced solid tumor such as melanoma, head and neck, liver or kidney cancer. The chain carries TRBV7-6 and TRBJ1-1; D gene uncertain. Here the CDR3 DNA reads TGTGCCAGCAGAAAGCCCCTGGGCGGGGAAATCGAAGCTTTCTTT. This codes for CASRKPLGGEIEAFF.